The T cell receptor beta chain described here comes from a study of OX40 agonist ivuxolimab in advanced cancers. Study-wide background: With ivuxolimab, an agonistic anti-OX40 (CD134) antibody, patients were treated. The study gave patients intravenous ivuxolimab at 0.01 to 10 mg/kg every 2 weeks. One patient with hepatocellular carcinoma and two with cutaneous melanoma, three in all, had partial responses.

The CDR3 runs 15 residues. Trimming took off 1 base at V and 4 bases at J, with 11 bases between the two ends. The germline V gene has CDR1 LGHNA and CDR2 YSLEER. As for this clone: Its antigen is unknown.

Broader study findings: In the 0.1 to 3.0 mg/kg range, CD4+ and CD8+ blood T cells had expanded clonally by week 6.

Assay: immunoSEQ multiplex PCR; the TCRdb copy retains only in-frame clones and omits some. This sample has approximately 24,000 clones, with 80% to 85% found just once. Sequencing used CD4+ or CD8+ T cells sorted from blood, obtained in a trial of the OX40 agonist ivuxolimab. The chain links TRBV4-3 to TRBJ2-1; TRBD2 might be the D (7 bases). The receptor was isolated from an adult with an advanced solid tumor such as melanoma, head and neck, liver or kidney cancer. The CDR3 loop is CASSQAGGSYNEQFF. The DNA for the CDR3 is TGCGCCAGCAGCCAAGCGGGGGGCTCTTACAATGAGCAGTTCTTC.